Listed below are T cell receptor beta chains from one sample, sequenced in a study of post-analysis software for immune sequencing data. TCRdb recomputed calls from the PCR reads with MiXCR, one row per CDR3 protein. The sample records roughly 670,000 distinct CDR3 sequences, 55% to 60% being singletons. Sequencing input: blood. The source is a girl between 2 and 10 years old with multiple sclerosis. Both conserved end residues are part of each CDR3. Fields, in order: clone size, D gene, V gene, J gene, CDR3 protein, CDR3 DNA. A D gene is named only where the DNA matches it firmly. Not all rows give a size; the values are once, few, many and, for expanded clones, a class.

size: -; D: TRBD1; V: TRBV5-1; J: TRBJ1-1; CDR3: CASRHRQGGTEAFF; DNA: TGCGCCAGCAGACACAGACAGGGCGGGACTGAAGCTTTCTTT
size: -; D: -; V: TRBV3-1; J: TRBJ2-7; CDR3: CASSQVQGDEQYF; DNA: TGTGCCAGCAGCCAAGTCCAGGGAGACGAGCAGTACTTC
size: -; D: TRBD2; V: TRBV20-1; J: TRBJ2-7; CDR3: CSARVAGGPQEQYF; DNA: TGCAGCGCTAGAGTAGCGGGAGGGCCTCAAGAGCAGTACTTC
size: -; D: TRBD1; V: TRBV7-2; J: TRBJ1-1; CDR3: CASSLGQGGFTEAFF; DNA: TGTGCCAGCAGCTTAGGACAGGGAGGGTTCACTGAAGCTTTCTTT
size: once; D: -; V: TRBV20-1; J: TRBJ2-5; CDR3: CSARWNKSGLDQETQYF; DNA: TGCAGTGCCCGTTGGAATAAGTCGGGCCTAGATCAAGAGACCCAGTACTTC
size: few; D: -; V: TRBV30; J: TRBJ2-3; CDR3: CAWSVWGGRNTQYF; DNA: TGTGCCTGGAGTGTATGGGGAGGAAGAAATACGCAGTATTTT
size: -; D: TRBD1; V: TRBV20-1; J: TRBJ2-7; CDR3: CSAAILDRVGEQYF; DNA: TGCAGTGCTGCTATATTGGACAGGGTTGGCGAGCAGTACTTC
size: -; D: -; V: TRBV29-1; J: TRBJ1-1; CDR3: CSVRAGGATEAFF; DNA: TGCAGCGTTCGGGCAGGAGGGGCCACTGAAGCTTTCTTT
size: -; D: TRBD2; V: TRBV12-3/TRBV12-4; J: TRBJ2-3; CDR3: CASGGGTRLNTDTQYF; DNA: TGTGCCAGTGGCGGGGGGACTCGACTTAACACAGATACGCAGTATTTT
size: -; D: TRBD1; V: TRBV6-2/TRBV6-3; J: TRBJ2-1; CDR3: CASSHDRGESYNEQFF; DNA: TGTGCCAGCAGCCACGACAGGGGGGAGTCCTACAATGAGCAGTTCTTC
size: -; D: -; V: TRBV10-3; J: TRBJ1-2; CDR3: CATLYAGGDGYTF; DNA: TGTGCCACCCTTTACGCCGGAGGGGATGGCTACACCTTC
size: few; D: -; V: TRBV29-1; J: TRBJ2-1; CDR3: CSVDREPYNEQFF; DNA: TGCAGCGTTGACAGGGAACCTTACAATGAGCAGTTCTTC
size: few; D: -; V: TRBV20-1; J: TRBJ2-5; CDR3: CSARGTIPQETQYF; DNA: TGCAGTGCTAGGGGGACAATCCCCCAAGAGACCCAGTACTTC
size: -; D: TRBD2; V: TRBV28; J: TRBJ2-1; CDR3: CASIGREGGSEQFF; DNA: TGTGCCAGCATAGGGCGGGAGGGGGGTAGTGAGCAGTTCTTC
size: few; D: -; V: TRBV5-1; J: TRBJ1-1; CDR3: CASSLAADSLSEAFF; DNA: TGCGCCAGCAGCTTGGCGGCAGACTCCCTTTCTGAAGCTTTCTTT
size: -; D: -; V: TRBV9; J: TRBJ2-1; CDR3: CASSSFSNEQFF; DNA: TGTGCCAGCAGCTCCTTCAGCAATGAGCAGTTCTTC
size: -; D: TRBD2; V: TRBV7-2; J: TRBJ2-3; CDR3: CASSREGTSTDTQYF; DNA: TGTGCCAGCAGCCGGGAGGGTACTAGCACAGATACGCAGTATTTT
size: few; D: -; V: TRBV27; J: TRBJ2-1; CDR3: CASSLRQTYNEQFF; DNA: TGTGCCAGCAGTTTAAGGCAGACCTACAATGAGCAGTTCTTC
size: -; D: -; V: TRBV29-1; J: TRBJ1-1; CDR3: CSVGRGPNTEAFF; DNA: TGCAGCGTTGGACGGGGACCCAACACTGAAGCTTTCTTT
size: -; D: -; V: TRBV11-2; J: TRBJ2-4; CDR3: CASSLAGPGPGNIQYF; DNA: TGTGCCAGCAGCTTAGCGGGGCCGGGACCCGGAAACATTCAGTACTTC
size: -; D: TRBD1; V: TRBV5-1; J: TRBJ2-7; CDR3: CASSPGTGKGEQYF; DNA: TGCGCCAGCAGCCCCGGGACAGGGAAGGGCGAGCAGTACTTC
size: -; D: TRBD1; V: TRBV12-3/TRBV12-4; J: TRBJ2-1; CDR3: CASSLVPGQGVDEQFF; DNA: TGTGCCAGCAGTTTAGTCCCGGGACAGGGGGTGGATGAGCAGTTCTTC
size: -; D: TRBD2; V: TRBV7-2; J: TRBJ2-1; CDR3: CASSSPQTSGPHNEQFF; DNA: TGTGCCAGCAGCTCCCCCCAAACTAGCGGCCCCCACAATGAGCAGTTCTTC
size: -; D: TRBD2; V: TRBV6-4; J: TRBJ2-1; CDR3: CASSPAGSSGEQFF; DNA: TGTGCCAGCAGTCCAGCGGGAAGTTCGGGTGAGCAGTTCTTC
size: few; D: TRBD1; V: TRBV29-1; J: TRBJ2-1; CDR3: CSVEDPARTGEGNEQFF; DNA: TGCAGCGTTGAAGATCCGGCCCGGACAGGGGAAGGCAATGAGCAGTTCTTC
size: -; D: -; V: TRBV29-1; J: TRBJ2-5; CDR3: CSVEDRQELSIETQYF; DNA: TGCAGCGTTGAAGATAGGCAGGAATTGTCCATAGAGACCCAGTACTTC
size: -; D: -; V: TRBV12-3/TRBV12-4; J: TRBJ2-7; CDR3: CASSLTPGSSYEQYF; DNA: TGTGCCAGCAGTTTAACACCGGGTAGCTCCTACGAGCAGTACTTC
size: -; D: -; V: TRBV20-1; J: TRBJ2-5; CDR3: CSATKPEGTETQYF; DNA: TGCAGTGCTACCAAACCCGAAGGGACAGAGACCCAGTACTTC
size: -; D: TRBD2; V: TRBV12-3/TRBV12-4; J: TRBJ2-1; CDR3: CASSQTSAEQFF; DNA: TGTGCCAGCAGTCAGACTAGCGCTGAGCAGTTCTTC
size: few; D: -; V: TRBV29-1; J: TRBJ2-1; CDR3: CSVDPSVGNEQFF; DNA: TGCAGCGTTGATCCCTCAGTGGGGAATGAGCAGTTCTTC
size: -; D: -; V: TRBV5-1; J: TRBJ2-1; CDR3: CASSPEDNSYNEQFF; DNA: TGCGCCAGCAGCCCGGAGGACAACTCCTACAATGAGCAGTTCTTC
size: once; D: -; V: TRBV9; J: TRBJ2-7; CDR3: CASSPRGGLSVHEQYF; DNA: TGTGCCAGCAGCCCGCGAGGGGGATTATCGGTCCACGAGCAGTACTTC
size: -; D: -; V: TRBV6-5; J: TRBJ1-1; CDR3: CASSSSISMNTEAFF; DNA: TGTGCCAGCAGTTCGTCCATATCGATGAACACTGAAGCTTTCTTT
size: -; D: TRBD1; V: TRBV4-3; J: TRBJ2-1; CDR3: CASSPQRTGEDEQFF; DNA: TGCGCCAGCAGCCCACAGAGGACAGGGGAAGATGAGCAGTTCTTC
size: -; D: TRBD1; V: TRBV12-3/TRBV12-4; J: TRBJ2-5; CDR3: CASSLSGQGYETQYF; DNA: TGTGCCAGCAGTTTGAGTGGACAGGGGTATGAGACCCAGTACTTC
size: -; D: -; V: TRBV18; J: TRBJ2-1; CDR3: CASSPLRDFNNEQFF; DNA: TGTGCCAGCTCACCCCTCCGGGATTTTAACAATGAGCAGTTCTTC
size: -; D: -; V: TRBV7-9; J: TRBJ1-2; CDR3: CASSLSSEGYTF; DNA: TGTGCCAGCAGCTTATCGTCGGAGGGCTACACCTTC
size: -; D: -; V: TRBV7-7; J: TRBJ2-1; CDR3: CASSLGTKYNEQFF; DNA: TGTGCTAGCAGCTTAGGGACAAAGTACAATGAGCAGTTCTTC
size: few; D: TRBD1; V: TRBV7-8; J: TRBJ1-2; CDR3: CASSPRIDRGGGYTF; DNA: TGTGCCAGCAGCCCTCGCATCGACAGGGGTGGAGGCTACACCTTC
size: -; D: TRBD2; V: TRBV29-1; J: TRBJ2-7; CDR3: CSVEATREGSYEQYF; DNA: TGCAGCGTTGAAGCCACGAGGGAGGGCTCCTACGAGCAGTACTTC
size: -; D: TRBD2; V: TRBV18; J: TRBJ2-5; CDR3: CASSPQRGGLAFRETQYF; DNA: TGTGCCAGCTCACCGCAGCGGGGGGGCCTTGCGTTTCGAGAGACCCAGTACTTC
size: -; D: -; V: TRBV29-1; J: TRBJ1-2; CDR3: CSGNLGSFYGYTF; DNA: TGCAGCGGAAATTTGGGATCTTTCTATGGCTACACCTTC
size: -; D: -; V: TRBV12-3/TRBV12-4; J: TRBJ1-2; CDR3: CASSSPAYGYTF; DNA: TGTGCCAGCAGTTCGCCAGCTTATGGCTACACCTTC